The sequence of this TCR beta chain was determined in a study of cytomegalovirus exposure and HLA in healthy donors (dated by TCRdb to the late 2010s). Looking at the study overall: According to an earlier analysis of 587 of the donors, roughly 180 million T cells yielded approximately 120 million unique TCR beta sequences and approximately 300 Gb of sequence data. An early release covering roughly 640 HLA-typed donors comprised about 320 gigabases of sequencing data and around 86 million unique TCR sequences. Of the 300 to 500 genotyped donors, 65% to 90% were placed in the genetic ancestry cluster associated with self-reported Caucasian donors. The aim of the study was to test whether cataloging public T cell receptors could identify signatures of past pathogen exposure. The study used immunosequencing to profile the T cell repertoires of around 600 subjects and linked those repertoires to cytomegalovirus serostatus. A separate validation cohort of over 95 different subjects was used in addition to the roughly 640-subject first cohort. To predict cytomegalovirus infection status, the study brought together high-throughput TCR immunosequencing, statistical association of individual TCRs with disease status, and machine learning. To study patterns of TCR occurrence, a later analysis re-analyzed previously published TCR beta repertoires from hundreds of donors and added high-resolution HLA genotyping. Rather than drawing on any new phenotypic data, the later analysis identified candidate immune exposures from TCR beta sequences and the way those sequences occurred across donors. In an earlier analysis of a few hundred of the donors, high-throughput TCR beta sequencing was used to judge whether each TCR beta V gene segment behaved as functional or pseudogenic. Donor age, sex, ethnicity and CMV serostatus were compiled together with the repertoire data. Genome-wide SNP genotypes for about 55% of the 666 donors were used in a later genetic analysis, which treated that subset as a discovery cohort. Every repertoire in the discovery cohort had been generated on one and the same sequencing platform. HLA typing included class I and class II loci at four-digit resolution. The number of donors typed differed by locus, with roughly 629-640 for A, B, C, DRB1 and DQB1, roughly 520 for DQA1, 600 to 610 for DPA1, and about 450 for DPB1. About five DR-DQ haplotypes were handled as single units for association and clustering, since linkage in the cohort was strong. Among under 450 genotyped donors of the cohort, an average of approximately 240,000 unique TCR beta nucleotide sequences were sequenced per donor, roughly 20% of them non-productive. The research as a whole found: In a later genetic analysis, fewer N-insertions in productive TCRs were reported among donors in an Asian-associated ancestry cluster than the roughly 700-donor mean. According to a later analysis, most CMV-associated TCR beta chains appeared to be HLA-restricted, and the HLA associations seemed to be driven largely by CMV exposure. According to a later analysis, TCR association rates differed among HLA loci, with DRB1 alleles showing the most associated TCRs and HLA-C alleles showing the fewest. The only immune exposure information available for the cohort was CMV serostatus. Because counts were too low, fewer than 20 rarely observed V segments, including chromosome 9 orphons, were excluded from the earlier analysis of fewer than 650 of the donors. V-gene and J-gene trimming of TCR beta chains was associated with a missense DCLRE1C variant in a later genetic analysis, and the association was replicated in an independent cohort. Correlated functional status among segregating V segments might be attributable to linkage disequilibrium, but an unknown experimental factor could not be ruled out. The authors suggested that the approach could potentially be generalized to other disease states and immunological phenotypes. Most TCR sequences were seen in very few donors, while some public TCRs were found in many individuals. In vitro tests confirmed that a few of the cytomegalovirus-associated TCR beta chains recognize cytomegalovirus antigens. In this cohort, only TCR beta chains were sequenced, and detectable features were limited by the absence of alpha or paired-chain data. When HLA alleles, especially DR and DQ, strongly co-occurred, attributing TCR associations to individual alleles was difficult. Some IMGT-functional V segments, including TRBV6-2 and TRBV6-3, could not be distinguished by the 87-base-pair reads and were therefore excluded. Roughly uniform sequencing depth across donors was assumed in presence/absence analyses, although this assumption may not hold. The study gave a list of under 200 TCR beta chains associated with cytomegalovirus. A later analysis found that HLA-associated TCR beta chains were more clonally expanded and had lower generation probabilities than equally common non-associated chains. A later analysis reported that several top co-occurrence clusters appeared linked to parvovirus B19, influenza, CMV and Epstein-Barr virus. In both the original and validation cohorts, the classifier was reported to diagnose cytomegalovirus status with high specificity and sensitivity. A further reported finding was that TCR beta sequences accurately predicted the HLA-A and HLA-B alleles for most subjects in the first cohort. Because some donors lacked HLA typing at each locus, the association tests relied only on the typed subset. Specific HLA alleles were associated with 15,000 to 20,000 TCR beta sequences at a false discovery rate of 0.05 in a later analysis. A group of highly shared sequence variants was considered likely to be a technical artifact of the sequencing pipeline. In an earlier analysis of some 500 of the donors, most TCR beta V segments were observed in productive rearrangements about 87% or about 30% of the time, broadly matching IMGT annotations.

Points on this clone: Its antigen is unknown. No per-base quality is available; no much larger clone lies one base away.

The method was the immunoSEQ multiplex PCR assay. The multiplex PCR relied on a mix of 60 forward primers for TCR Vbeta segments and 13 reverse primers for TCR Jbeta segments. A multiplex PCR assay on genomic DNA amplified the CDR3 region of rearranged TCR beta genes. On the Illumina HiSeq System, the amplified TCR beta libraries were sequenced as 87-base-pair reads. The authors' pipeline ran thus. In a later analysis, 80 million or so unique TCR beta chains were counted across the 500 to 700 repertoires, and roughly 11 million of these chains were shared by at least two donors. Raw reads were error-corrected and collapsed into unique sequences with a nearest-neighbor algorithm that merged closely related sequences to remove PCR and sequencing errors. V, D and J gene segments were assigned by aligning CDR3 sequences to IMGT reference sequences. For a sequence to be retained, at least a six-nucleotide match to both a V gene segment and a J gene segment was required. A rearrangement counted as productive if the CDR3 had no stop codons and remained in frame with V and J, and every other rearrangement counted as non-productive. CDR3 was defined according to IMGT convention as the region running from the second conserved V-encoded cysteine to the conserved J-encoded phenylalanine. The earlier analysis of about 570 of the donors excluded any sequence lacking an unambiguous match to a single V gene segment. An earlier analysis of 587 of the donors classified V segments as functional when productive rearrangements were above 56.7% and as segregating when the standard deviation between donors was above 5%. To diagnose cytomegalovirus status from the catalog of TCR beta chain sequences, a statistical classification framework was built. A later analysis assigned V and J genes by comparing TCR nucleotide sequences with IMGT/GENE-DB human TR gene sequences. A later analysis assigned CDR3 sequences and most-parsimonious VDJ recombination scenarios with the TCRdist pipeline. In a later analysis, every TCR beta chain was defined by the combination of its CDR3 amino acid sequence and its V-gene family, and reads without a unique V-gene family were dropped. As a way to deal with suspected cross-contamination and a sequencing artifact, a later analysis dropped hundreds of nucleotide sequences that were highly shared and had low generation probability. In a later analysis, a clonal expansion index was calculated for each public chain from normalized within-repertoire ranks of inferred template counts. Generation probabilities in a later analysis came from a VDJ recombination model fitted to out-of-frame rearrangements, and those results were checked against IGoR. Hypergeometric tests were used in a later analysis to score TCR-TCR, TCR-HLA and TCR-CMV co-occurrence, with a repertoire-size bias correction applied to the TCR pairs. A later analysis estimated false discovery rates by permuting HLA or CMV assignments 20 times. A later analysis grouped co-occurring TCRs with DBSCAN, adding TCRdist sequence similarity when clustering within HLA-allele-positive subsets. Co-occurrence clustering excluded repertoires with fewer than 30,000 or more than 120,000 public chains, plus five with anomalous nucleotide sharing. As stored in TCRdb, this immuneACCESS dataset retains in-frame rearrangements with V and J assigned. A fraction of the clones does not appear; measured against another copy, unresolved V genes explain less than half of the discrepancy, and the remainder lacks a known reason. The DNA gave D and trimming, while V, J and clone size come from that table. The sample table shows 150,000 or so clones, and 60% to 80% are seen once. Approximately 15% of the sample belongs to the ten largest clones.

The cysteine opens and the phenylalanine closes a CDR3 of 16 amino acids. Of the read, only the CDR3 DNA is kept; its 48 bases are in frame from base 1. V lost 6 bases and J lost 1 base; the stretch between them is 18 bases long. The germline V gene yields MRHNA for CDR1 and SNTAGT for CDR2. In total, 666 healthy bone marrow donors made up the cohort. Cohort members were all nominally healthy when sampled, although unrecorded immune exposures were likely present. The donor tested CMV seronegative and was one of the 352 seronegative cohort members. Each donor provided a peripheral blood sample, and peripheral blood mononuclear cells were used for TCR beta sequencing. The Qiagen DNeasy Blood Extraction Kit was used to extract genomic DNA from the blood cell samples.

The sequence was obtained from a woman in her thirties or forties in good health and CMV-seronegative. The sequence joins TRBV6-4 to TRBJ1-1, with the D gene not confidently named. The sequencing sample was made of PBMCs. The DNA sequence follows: TGTGCCAGCAGGGCACGGTCAGGATCCCCGAACACTGAAGCTTTCTTT. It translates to CASRARSGSPNTEAFF.